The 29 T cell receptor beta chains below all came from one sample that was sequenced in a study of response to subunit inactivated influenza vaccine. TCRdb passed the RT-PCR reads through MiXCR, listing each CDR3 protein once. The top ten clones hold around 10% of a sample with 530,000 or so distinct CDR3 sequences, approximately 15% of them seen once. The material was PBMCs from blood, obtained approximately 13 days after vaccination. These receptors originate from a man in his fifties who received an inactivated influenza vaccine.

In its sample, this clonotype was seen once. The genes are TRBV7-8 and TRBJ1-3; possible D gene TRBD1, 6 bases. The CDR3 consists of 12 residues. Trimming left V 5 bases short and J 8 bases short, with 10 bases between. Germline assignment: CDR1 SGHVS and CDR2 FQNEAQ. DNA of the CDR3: TGTGCCAGCAGCGCGGACAGACACACCATATATTTT. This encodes CASSADRHTIYF. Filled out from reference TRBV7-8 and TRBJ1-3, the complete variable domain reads GAGVSQSPRYKVAKRGQDVALRCDPISGHVSLFWYQQALGQGPEFLTYFQNEAQLDKSGLPSDRFFAERPEGSVSTLKIQRTQQEDSAVYLCASSADRHTIYFGEGSWLTVV.

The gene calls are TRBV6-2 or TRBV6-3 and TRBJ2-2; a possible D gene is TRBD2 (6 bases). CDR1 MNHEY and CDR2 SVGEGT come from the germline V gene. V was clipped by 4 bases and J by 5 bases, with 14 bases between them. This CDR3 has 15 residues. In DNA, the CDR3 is TGTGCCAGCAGTTGGAGTGGGCTAGCGACCGGGGAGCTGTTTTTT. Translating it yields CASSWSGLATGELFF.

CDR3 residues: CASKVSSTMNTEAFF. The CDR3 nucleotides are TGTGCCAGCAAGGTGTCGTCTACCATGAACACTGAAGCTTTCTTT. This chain uses TRBV6-1 with TRBJ1-1; D unclear. Germline CDR1 and CDR2: MNHNS and SASEGT. Trimming stripped 7 bases from V and 0 bases from J, with 15 bases between. This CDR3 has 15 amino acids.

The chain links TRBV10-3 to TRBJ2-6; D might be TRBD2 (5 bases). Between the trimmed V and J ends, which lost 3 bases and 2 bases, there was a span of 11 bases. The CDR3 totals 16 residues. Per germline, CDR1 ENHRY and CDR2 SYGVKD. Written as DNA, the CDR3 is TGTGCCATCAGTGATAGTCGAGGGACTGGGGCCAACGTCCTGACTTTC. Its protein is CAISDSRGTGANVLTF.

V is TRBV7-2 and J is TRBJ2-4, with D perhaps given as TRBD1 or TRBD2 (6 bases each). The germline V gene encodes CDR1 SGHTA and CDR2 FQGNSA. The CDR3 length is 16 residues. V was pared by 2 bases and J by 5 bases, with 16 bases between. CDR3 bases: TGTGCCAGCAGCTTACCAAGGGGGGTAGTGCAAAACATTCAGTACTTC. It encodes CASSLPRGVVQNIQYF.

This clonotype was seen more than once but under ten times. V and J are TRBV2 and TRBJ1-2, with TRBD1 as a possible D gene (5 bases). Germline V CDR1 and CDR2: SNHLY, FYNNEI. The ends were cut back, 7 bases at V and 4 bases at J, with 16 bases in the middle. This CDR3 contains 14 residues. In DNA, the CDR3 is TGTGCCAGCAACCCAAACCGGGGGAGCTATGGCTACACCTTC. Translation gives CASNPNRGSYGYTF.

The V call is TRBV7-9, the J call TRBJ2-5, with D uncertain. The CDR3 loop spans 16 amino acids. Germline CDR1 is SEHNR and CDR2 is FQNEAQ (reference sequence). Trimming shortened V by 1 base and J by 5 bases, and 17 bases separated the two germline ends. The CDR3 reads CASSLDLQFLGETQYF. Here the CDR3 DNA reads TGTGCCAGCAGCTTAGACTTGCAGTTCCTTGGGGAGACCCAGTACTTC.

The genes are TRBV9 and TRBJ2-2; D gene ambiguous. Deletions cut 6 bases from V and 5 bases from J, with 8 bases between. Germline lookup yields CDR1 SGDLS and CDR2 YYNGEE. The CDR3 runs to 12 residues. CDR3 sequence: CASTSVTGELFF. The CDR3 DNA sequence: TGTGCCAGCACGTCTGTTACCGGGGAGCTGTTTTTT.

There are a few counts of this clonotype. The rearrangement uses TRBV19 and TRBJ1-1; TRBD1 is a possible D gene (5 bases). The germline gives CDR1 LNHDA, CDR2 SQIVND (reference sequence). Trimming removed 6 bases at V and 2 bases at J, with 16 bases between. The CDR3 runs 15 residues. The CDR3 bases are TGTGCCAGTAGATTCAGCTCGCAGGGTAACACTGAAGCTTTCTTT. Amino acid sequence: CASRFSSQGNTEAFF. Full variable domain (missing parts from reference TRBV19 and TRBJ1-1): DGGITQSPKYLFRKEGQNVTLSCEQNLNHDAMYWYRQDPGQGLRLIYYSQIVNDFQKGDIAEGYSVSREKKESFPLTVTSAQKNPTAFYLCASRFSSQGNTEAFFGQGTRLTVV.

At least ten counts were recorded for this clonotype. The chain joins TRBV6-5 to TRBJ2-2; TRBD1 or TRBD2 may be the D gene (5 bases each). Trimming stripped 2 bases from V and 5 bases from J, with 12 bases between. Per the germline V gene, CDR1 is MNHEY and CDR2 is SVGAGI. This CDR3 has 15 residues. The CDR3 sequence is CASSYPMWGTGELFF. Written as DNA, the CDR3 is TGTGCCAGCAGTTACCCGATGTGGGGGACCGGGGAGCTGTTTTTT.

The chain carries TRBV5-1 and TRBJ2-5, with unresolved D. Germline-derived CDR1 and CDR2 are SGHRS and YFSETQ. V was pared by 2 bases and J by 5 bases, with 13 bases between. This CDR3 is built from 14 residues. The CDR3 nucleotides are TGCGCCAGCAGCTTTTTAATGCAGTATGAGACCCAGTACTTC. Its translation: CASSFLMQYETQYF.

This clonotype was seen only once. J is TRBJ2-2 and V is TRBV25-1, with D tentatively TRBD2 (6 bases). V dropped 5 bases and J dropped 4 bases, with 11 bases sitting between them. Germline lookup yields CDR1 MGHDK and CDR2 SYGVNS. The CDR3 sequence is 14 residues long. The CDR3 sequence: CASSTPGSTGELFF. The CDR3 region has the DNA TGTGCCAGCAGTACCCCCGGGAGCACCGGGGAGCTGTTTTTT.

In DNA, the CDR3 is TGCAGTGCTAGCCTTCTAGCGGGGGGAGGAGAGACCCAGTACTTC. Amino acids: CSASLLAGGGETQYF. The chain combines TRBV20-1 with TRBJ2-5; 11 bases fit TRBD2. Germline CDR1 reads DFQATT; CDR2 reads SNEGSKA (reference sequence). This CDR3 region has 15 residues. J gave up 4 bases and V 3 bases, and 7 bases lay outside the gene matches.

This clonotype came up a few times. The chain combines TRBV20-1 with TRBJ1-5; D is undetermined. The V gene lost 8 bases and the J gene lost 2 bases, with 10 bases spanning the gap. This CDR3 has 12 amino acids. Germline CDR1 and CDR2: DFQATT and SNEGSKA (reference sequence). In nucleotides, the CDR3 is TGCAGTACCGTCGTGGGCAATCAGCCCCAGCATTTT. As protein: CSTVVGNQPQHF.

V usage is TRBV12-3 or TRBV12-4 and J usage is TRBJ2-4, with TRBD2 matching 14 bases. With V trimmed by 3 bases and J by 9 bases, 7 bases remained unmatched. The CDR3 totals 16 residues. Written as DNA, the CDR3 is TGTGCCAGCAGTTTCACTAGTGGACTAGCGGGAGGCATTCAGTACTTC. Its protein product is CASSFTSGLAGGIQYF.

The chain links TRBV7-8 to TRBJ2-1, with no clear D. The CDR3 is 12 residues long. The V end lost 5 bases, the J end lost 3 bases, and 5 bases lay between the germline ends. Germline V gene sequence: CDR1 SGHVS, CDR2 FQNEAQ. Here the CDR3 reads CASSKNYNEQFF. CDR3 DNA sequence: TGTGCCAGCAGCAAAAACTACAATGAGCAGTTCTTC.

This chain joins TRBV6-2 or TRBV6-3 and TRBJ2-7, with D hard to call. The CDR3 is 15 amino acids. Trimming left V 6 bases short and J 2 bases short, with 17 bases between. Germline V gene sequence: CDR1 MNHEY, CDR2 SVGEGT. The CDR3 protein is CASSPDPGGPYEQYF. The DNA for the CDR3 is TGTGCCAGCAGCCCCGACCCGGGCGGACCCTACGAGCAGTACTTC.

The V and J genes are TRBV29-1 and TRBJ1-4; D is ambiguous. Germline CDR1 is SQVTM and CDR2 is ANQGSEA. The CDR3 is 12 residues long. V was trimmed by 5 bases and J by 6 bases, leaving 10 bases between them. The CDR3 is CSVRGSYEKLFF. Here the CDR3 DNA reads TGCAGCGTTCGGGGAAGCTATGAAAAACTGTTTTTT.

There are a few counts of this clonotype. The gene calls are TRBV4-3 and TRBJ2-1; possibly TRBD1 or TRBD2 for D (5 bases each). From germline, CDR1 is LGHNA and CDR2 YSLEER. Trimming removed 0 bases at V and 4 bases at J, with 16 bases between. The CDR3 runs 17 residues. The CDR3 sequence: CASSQDLTGLEYNEQFF. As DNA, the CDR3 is TGCGCCAGCAGCCAAGATCTTACGGGGCTGGAATACAATGAGCAGTTCTTC.

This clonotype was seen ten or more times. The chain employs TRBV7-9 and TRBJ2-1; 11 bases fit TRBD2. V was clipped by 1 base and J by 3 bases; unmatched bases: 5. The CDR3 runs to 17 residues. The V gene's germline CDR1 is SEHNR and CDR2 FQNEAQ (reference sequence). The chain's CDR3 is CASSLGKLAGDYNEQFF. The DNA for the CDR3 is TGTGCCAGCAGCTTAGGTAAACTAGCGGGAGACTACAATGAGCAGTTCTTC.

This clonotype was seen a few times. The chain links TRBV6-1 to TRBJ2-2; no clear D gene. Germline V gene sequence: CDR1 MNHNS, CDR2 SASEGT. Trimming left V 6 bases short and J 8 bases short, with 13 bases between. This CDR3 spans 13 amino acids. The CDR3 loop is CASSPRHGGELFF. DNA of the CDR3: TGTGCCAGCAGCCCCAGGCATGGGGGGGAGCTGTTTTTT.

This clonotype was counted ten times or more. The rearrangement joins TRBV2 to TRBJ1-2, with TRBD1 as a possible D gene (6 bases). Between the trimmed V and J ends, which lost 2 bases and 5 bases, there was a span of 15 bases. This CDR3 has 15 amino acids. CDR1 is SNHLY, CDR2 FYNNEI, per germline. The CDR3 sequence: CASSENLGAGYGYTF. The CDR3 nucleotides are TGTGCCAGCAGTGAAAATCTGGGGGCCGGATATGGCTACACCTTC.

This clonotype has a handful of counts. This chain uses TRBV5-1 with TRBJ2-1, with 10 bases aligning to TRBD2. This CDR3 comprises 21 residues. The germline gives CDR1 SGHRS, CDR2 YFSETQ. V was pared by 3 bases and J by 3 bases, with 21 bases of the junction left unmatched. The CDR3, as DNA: TGCGCCAGCAGCTCTCACTTTAATAGGCTAGCGGGAGAGGTTATCTACAATGAGCAGTTCTTC. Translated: CASSSHFNRLAGEVIYNEQFF.

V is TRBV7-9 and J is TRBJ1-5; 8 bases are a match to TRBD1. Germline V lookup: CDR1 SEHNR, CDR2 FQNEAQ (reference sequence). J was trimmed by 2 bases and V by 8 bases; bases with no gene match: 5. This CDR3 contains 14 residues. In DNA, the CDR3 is TGTGCCAGCTCGGACAGGGATGGCAATCAGCCCCAGCATTTT. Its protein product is CASSDRDGNQPQHF.

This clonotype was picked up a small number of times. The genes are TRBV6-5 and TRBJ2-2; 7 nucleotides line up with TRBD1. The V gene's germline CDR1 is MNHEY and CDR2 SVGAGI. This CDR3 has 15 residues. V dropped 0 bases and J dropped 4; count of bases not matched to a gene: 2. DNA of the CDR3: TGTGCCAGCAGTTACTCCGGGACAGCCACCGGGGAGCTGTTTTTT. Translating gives CASSYSGTATGELFF.

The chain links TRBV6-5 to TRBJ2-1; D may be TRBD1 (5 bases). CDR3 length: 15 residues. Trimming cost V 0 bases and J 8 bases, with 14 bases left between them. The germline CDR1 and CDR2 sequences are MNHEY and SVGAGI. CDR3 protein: CASSYSWAGLDEQFF. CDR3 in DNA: TGTGCCAGCAGTTACTCATGGGCAGGGTTGGATGAGCAGTTCTTC.

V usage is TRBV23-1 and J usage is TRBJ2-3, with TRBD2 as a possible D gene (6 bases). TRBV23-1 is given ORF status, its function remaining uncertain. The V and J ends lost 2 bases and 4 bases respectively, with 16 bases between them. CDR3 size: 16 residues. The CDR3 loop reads CASSQDRRGRADTQYF. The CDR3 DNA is TGCGCCAGCAGTCAAGATCGGAGGGGAAGAGCAGATACGCAGTATTTT.

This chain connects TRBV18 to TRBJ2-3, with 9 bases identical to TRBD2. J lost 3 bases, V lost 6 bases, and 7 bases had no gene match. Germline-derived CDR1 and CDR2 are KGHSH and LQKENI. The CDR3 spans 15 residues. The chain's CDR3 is CASSRLAASTDTQYF. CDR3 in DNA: TGTGCCAGCTCCCGACTAGCGGCCTCGACAGATACGCAGTATTTT.

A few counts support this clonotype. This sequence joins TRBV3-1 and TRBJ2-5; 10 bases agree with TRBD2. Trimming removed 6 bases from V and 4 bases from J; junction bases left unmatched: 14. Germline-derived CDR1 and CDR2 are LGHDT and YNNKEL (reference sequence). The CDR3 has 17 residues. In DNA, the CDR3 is TGTGCCAGCAGTCGTTTGCCTAGCGGGGGATCGGGAGAGACCCAGTACTTC. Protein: CASSRLPSGGSGETQYF.